This TCR beta chain derives from a study of response to subunit inactivated influenza vaccine. This clonotype has only a few counts. No antigen is known for it. Study results and limitations: It was the authors' suggestion that each seasonal influenza vaccination recruits few new T cells.

Germline CDR1 DFQATT, CDR2 SNEGSKA (reference sequence). V lost 1 base to trimming and J lost 5 bases, with 7 bases between them. This CDR3 spans 12 amino acids. TCRdb passed the RT-PCR reads through MiXCR, listing each CDR3 protein once. The table records 550,000 to 650,000 distinct CDR3 sequences, about an eighth of them present only once. This chain joins TRBV20-1 and TRBJ2-3; D unclear. The TCR originated in a man aged 45 to 65 who received an inactivated influenza vaccine. Material: PBMCs from blood, obtained on the day of vaccination. CDR3 nucleotides: TGCAGTGCTAGAGTGGACGGAGATACGCAGTATTTT. This translates into CSARVDGDTQYF.